This T cell receptor beta chain is from a study of identifying expanded T cells in peripheral blood. Whole-study results and caveats: Technical replicates showed about 1.1 changed clones; about two weeks around 15; four weeks 19. Two-week clone count variance significantly increased as total template count grew.

This CDR3 region has 14 residues. Per germline, CDR1 LNHDA and CDR2 SQIVND (reference sequence). Libraries were prepared by immunoSEQ multiplex PCR; TCRdb keeps only in-frame clonotypes and omits some of them. This table has around 99,000 clones, roughly 90% appearing once. On this clone: What it recognizes is unknown. A read error may produce the germline difference seen at one junction end.

Sequencing used blood. This TCR was sampled from a person aged 18 to 70 in good health. The chain uses TRBV19 and TRBJ1-2; the D is unclear. The CDR3 reads CASTTLQDYYRYTF. In DNA form, the CDR3 reads TGTGCCAGTACCACACTGCAGGACTACTATCGCTACACCTTC.